The next 8 T cell receptor beta chains were all read from a single sample in a study of blood T cell repertoires in COVID-19 (dated by TCRdb to the early 2020s). Receptor amplification or capture employed the immunoSEQ multiplex PCR assay. Held by TCRdb, this immuneACCESS table contains in-frame sequences only and omits some clones. Under half of the omission traces to an unresolved V gene where checked; the cause of the rest is unknown. A total of fewer than 300,000 clones appear in this sample, around 80% of them only once. Roughly 5.3% of the sample is taken by the ten largest. Sequenced sample: PBMCs or T cells enriched from blood (not recorded which). All receptors derive from a middle-aged man who had been exposed to COVID-19.

This chain uses TRBV7-2 with TRBJ2-1; 10 bases map to TRBD2. Germline V CDR1 and CDR2: SGHTA, FQGNSA. Trimming removed 4 bases from V and 2 bases from J; junction bases left unmatched: 11. This CDR3 spans 18 amino acids. In nucleotides, the CDR3 is TGTGCCAGCAGCTATACAATACACCTAGCGGGAGCCTACAATGAGCAGTTCTTC. Translating it yields CASSYTIHLAGAYNEQFF. Supplemented by reference TRBV7-2 and TRBJ2-1, the full variable domain reads GAGVSQSPSNKVTEKGKDVELRCDPISGHTALYWYRQSLGQGLEFLIYFQGNSAPDKSGLPSDRFSAERTGGSVSTLTIQRTQQEDSAVYLCASSYTIHLAGAYNEQFFGPGTRLTVL.

The chain joins TRBV7-3 to TRBJ2-2; D not certain. This CDR3 spans 13 amino acids. Germline assignment: CDR1 SGHTA and CDR2 FQGTGA. V lost 10 bases and J 0 bases, leaving 9 bases between the germline ends. The CDR3 sequence is CATGPSNTGELFF. The CDR3 DNA follows: TGTGCCACGGGTCCCTCGAACACCGGGGAGCTGTTTTTT.

The chain links TRBV18 to TRBJ1-2, with D tentatively TRBD1 (6 bases). Germline CDR1 and CDR2: KGHSH and LQKENI. The CDR3 totals 16 residues. Between the trimmed V and J ends, which lost 3 bases and 2 bases, there was a span of 16 bases. The CDR3 here is CASSPTGDASNYGYTF. The CDR3 nucleotides are TGTGCCAGCTCACCGACAGGAGATGCTTCAAACTATGGCTACACCTTC.

This chain uses TRBV5-5 with TRBJ2-3; possibly TRBD1 for D (5 bases). V lost 2 bases, J lost 2 bases, and 9 bases lay in between. Per the germline V gene, CDR1 is SGHKS and CDR2 is YYEKEE (reference sequence). This CDR3 has 14 residues. CDR3 region: CASSFQGYTDTQYF. CDR3 bases: TGTGCCAGCAGCTTTCAGGGATACACAGATACGCAGTATTTT.

This sequence joins TRBV6-5 and TRBJ1-5; 7 bases match TRBD1. The CDR3 spans 14 residues. The germline V gene has CDR1 MNHEY and CDR2 SVGAGI. V was clipped by 6 bases and J by 2 bases; unmatched bases: 4. For the CDR3, the DNA is TGTGCCAGCAGCCGGGACAGTGGCAATCAGCCCCAGCATTTT. Translating gives CASSRDSGNQPQHF.

The chain is built from TRBV5-4 and TRBJ2-1; 8 bases line up with TRBD1. Trimming at V came to 0 bases and at J to 7 bases, leaving 6 bases not matched to a gene. The CDR3 loop spans 15 amino acids. In germline, CDR1 is SGHNT, CDR2 YYREEE (reference sequence). The CDR3, as DNA: TGTGCCAGCAGCTTGGTTGGACAGGGTCTAAATGAGCAGTTCTTC. Its protein product is CASSLVGQGLNEQFF.

This clone appeared a single time. The rearrangement uses TRBV19 and TRBJ1-2; 10 nucleotides match TRBD1. CDR3 length: 15 residues. Germline V gene lookup returns CDR1 LNHDA and CDR2 SQIVND (reference sequence). V lost 2 bases to trimming and J lost 7 bases; unmatched junction nucleotides: 7. The CDR3 DNA reads as TGTGCCAGTAGTATAACGGGACAGGGGATGAGTGGCTACACCTTC. Translated: CASSITGQGMSGYTF.

V and J are TRBV5-6 and TRBJ2-3, with 14 bases aligning to TRBD2. Germline values: CDR1 SGHDT, CDR2 YYEEEE. Trimming cost V 4 bases and J 6 bases; bases outside gene matches: 7. CDR3 length: 16 amino acids. CDR3 loop: CASSDTGLAGADTQYF. CDR3 bases: TGTGCCAGCAGCGATACGGGACTAGCGGGAGCGGATACGCAGTATTTT.